The text below deals with one T cell receptor (beta chain). Sequencing used immunoSEQ multiplex PCR; TCRdb keeps in-frame clones, though not all of them. Among 2 million or so clones listed, approximately 94% were seen once. Terminally differentiated effector memory CD45RA+ cells were excluded by CCR7 positive selection of CD45RO-negative cells. Healthy and HIV-negative, the adult donors had no recent acute infections or vaccinations. V was pared by 3 bases and J by 7 bases, with 10 bases between. This CDR3 is 12 amino acids long. Germline CDR1 and CDR2: LNHDA and SQIVND (reference sequence). The data are from a study of shared clonotypes between healthy human individuals. About the research overall: Used for every donor were three CD4 naive, three CD4 memory, two CD8 naive and one CD8 memory plate.

V is TRBV19 and J is TRBJ2-7; D is unclear. The TCR comes from a man younger than 30 in good health. Sequenced sample: naive CD8+ T cells sorted from blood. The CDR3 spells CASSILGKEQYF. In DNA form, the CDR3 reads TGTGCCAGTAGTATTTTGGGTAAGGAGCAGTACTTC.